The 5 T cell receptor beta chains given below trace back to one sample, sequenced in a study of T-cell reconstitution after alpha-beta-depleted transplantation in children. A TCRbeta library incorporating unique molecular identifiers was prepared. A single record per CDR3 protein comes from TCRdb applying MiXCR to the PCR reads. This sample carries approximately 340,000 distinct CDR3 sequences, under 13% of them seen once, and the ten largest clones take 2.4%. Specimen: PBMCs from the stem cell graft donor, collected from the stem cell graft. These receptors were obtained from a human donor who donated a stem cell graft to a child with acute lymphoblastic leukemia.

This clonotype was counted only a few times. The chain joins TRBV20-1 to TRBJ1-4; D remains ambiguous. V was trimmed by 2 bases and J by 0 bases, leaving 10 bases between them. Germline CDR1 DFQATT, CDR2 SNEGSKA (reference sequence). CDR3 length equals 15 residues. CDR3 sequence reads: CSARPAEATNEKLFF. The CDR3 nucleotides read TGCAGTGCTAGACCCGCAGAGGCAACTAATGAAAAACTGTTTTTT.

This clonotype was counted a few times. This chain uses TRBV7-9 with TRBJ2-7; 8 nucleotides line up with TRBD1. Germline CDR1 is SEHNR and CDR2 is FQNEAQ (reference sequence). The ends lost 4 bases at V and 6 bases at J; junction bases unmatched: 2. The CDR3 runs to 12 residues. CDR3 sequence: CASSSTGAEQYF. CDR3 DNA: TGTGCCAGCAGCTCGACAGGGGCCGAGCAGTACTTC.

This rearrangement joins TRBV5-1 to TRBJ2-1; 11 nucleotides agree with TRBD1. From germline, CDR1 is SGHRS and CDR2 YFSETQ. Germline trimming cut 3 bases from V and 5 bases from J; bases unmatched to any gene: 7. The CDR3 has 16 amino acids. As DNA, the CDR3 is TGCGCCAGCAGCTCGCCGGACAGGGGGCTTAACAATGAGCAGTTCTTC. Encoded protein: CASSSPDRGLNNEQFF.

The V and J genes are TRBV5-5 and TRBJ2-2, with D perhaps matching TRBD2 (5 bases). V gave up 4 bases and J gave up 6 bases, with 22 bases separating them. CDR3 length: 17 amino acids. From germline, CDR1 is SGHKS and CDR2 YYEKEE (reference sequence). The CDR3 is CASSLVGHQLGPGELFF. CDR3 nucleotides: TGTGCCAGCAGCCTGGTCGGGCACCAACTAGGCCCCGGGGAGCTGTTTTTT.

This clonotype showed up many times. The chain recombines TRBV7-6 with TRBJ2-7; D perhaps matches TRBD2 (5 bases). There are 14 residues in the CDR3. Germline V gene data show CDR1 as SGHVS and CDR2 as FNYEAQ. The V end lost 4 bases, the J end lost 3 bases, and 13 bases lay between the germline ends. Here the CDR3 reads CASSSLPGNYEQYF. CDR3 sequence (DNA): TGTGCCAGCAGCTCCTTGCCGGGAAACTACGAGCAGTACTTC.